The clone carrying this T cell receptor (beta chain) was observed a few times. The CDR3 is 14 amino acids. V dropped 4 bases and J dropped 5 bases, with 11 bases sitting between them. Germline V lookup: CDR1 KGHDR, CDR2 SFDVKD. The authors' processing: Amplification from reference gene primers served as the basis for estimated nucleated cell counts. Here immunoSEQ multiplex PCR was the method, and the copy in TCRdb shows in-frame clones only, minus some. V and J calls and clone size are those listed in that table; D and trimming were worked out from the DNA. The sample includes 100,000 to 150,000 clones, 88% of them seen just once. This sample was included in a study of blood T cell repertoires in COVID-19. Study at large: Material from acute and convalescent COVID-19 was sourced from the United States, Italy and Spain. The cDNA or gDNA used as material had been derived from T cells, B-cell-depleted T cells, or PBMCs.

Sequenced sample: peripheral blood. The receptor was derived from a human donor in a cohort sampled during active COVID-19. The chain recombines TRBV24-1 with TRBJ1-5, with D perhaps TRBD1 (6 bases). Here the CDR3 DNA reads TGTGCCACCAGTGAATCGACAGGATATCAGCCCCAGCATTTT. This gives the protein CATSESTGYQPQHF.